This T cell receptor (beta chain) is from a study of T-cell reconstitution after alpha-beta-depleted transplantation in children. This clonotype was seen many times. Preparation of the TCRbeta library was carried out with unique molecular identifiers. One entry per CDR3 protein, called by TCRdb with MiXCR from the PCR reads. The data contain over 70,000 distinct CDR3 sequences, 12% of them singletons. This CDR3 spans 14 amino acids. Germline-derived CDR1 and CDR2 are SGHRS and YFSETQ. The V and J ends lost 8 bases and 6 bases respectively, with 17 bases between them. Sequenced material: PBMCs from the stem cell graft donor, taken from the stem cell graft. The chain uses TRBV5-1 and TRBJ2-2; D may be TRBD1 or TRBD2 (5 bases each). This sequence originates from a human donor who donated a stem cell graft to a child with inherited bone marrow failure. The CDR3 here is CASRRDRKSGELFF. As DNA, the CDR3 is TGCGCCAGTCGTCGGGACCGTAAGTCCGGGGAGCTGTTTTTT.